One sample yielded the 8 T cell receptor beta chains listed below, sequenced in a study of CD8 T cells in ankylosing spondylitis. General study findings and limits: Apparently characteristic of ankylosing spondylitis blood was a TCR beta motif (about 8 highly homologous variants).

TCRdb reprocessed the 5' RACE reads with MiXCR, giving one entry per CDR3 protein. The profile covers roughly 670,000 distinct CDR3 sequences, with around 19% appearing a single time and 15% to 20% taken by the ten largest. The antigens these receptors bind are not known. Sequenced material: blood, either unsorted or a sorted T cell fraction (not recorded which). These TCRs come from a male donor with ankylosing spondylitis.

This clonotype was counted between two and nine times. This sequence joins TRBV4-1 and TRBJ2-3, with 8 nucleotides matching TRBD2. V dropped 1 base and J dropped 0; count of bases not matched to a gene: 3. There are 16 residues in the CDR3. Germline values: CDR1 MGHRA, CDR2 YSYEKL. The CDR3 sequence is CASSQVGGASTDTQYF. DNA of the CDR3: TGCGCCAGCAGCCAAGTCGGGGGGGCTAGCACAGATACGCAGTATTTT.

This clonotype has a handful of counts. The genes are TRBV4-1 and TRBJ1-1; TRBD1 might be the D (5 bases). Germline V gene lookup returns CDR1 MGHRA and CDR2 YSYEKL. This CDR3 region has 17 residues. Trimming removed 0 bases from V and 1 base from J, with 15 bases in between. CDR3: CASSQDVAGRTNTEAFF. The CDR3 nucleotides are TGCGCCAGCAGCCAAGATGTCGCAGGGCGGACGAACACTGAAGCTTTCTTT.

This clonotype has a handful of counts. V usage is TRBV5-5 and J usage is TRBJ2-7; 7 nucleotides match TRBD2. The length of the CDR3 is 15 residues. V shed 5 bases, J shed 2 bases, and the junction held 10 bases outside the gene matches. Looked up from germline, CDR1 is SGHKS and CDR2 is YYEKEE (reference sequence). The CDR3 DNA reads as TGTGCCAGCAGTCAGAGAGGGACTACAACCTACGAGCAGTACTTC. It specifies CASSQRGTTTYEQYF.

This clonotype was detected only a few times. The rearrangement uses TRBV29-1 and TRBJ2-2; D perhaps matches TRBD1 (5 bases). Germline CDR1 is SQVTM and CDR2 is ANQGSEA. Trimming cost V 3 bases and J 5 bases, with 13 bases left between them. This CDR3 is built from 14 residues. DNA of the CDR3: TGCAGCGTTGAGCCCAGGGTGAGGACCGGGGAGCTGTTTTTT. Protein sequence: CSVEPRVRTGELFF.

The V call is TRBV4-1, the J call TRBJ1-1; D uncertain. Between the trimmed V and J ends, which lost 0 bases and 0 bases, there was a span of 11 bases. Germline lookup yields CDR1 MGHRA and CDR2 YSYEKL. CDR3 length: 16 amino acids. CDR3 in amino acids: CASSQESRILNTEAFF. The CDR3 DNA follows: TGCGCCAGCAGCCAAGAGAGTAGAATCTTGAACACTGAAGCTTTCTTT.

The chain uses TRBV20-1 and TRBJ1-2; 9 positions match TRBD1. This CDR3 has 14 residues. J was trimmed by 8 bases and V by 6 bases; bases with no gene match: 13. Per the germline V gene, CDR1 is DFQATT and CDR2 is SNEGSKA (reference sequence). CDR3 loop: CSAETYRGRGGYTF. CDR3 DNA: TGCAGTGCCGAAACGTACAGGGGGCGAGGCGGCTACACCTTC.

This clonotype showed up just a few times. This chain connects TRBV30 to TRBJ1-6; 8 bases map to TRBD1. CDR3 length equals 13 residues. Germline CDR1 is GTSNPN and CDR2 is SVGIG (reference sequence). Trimming at V came to 8 bases and at J to 10 bases, leaving 10 bases not matched to a gene. This chain's CDR3 is CALGLTGVSPLHF. DNA for the CDR3: TGTGCCCTGGGTTTGACAGGGGTGTCACCCCTCCACTTT.

The V call is TRBV9, the J call TRBJ2-1; no firm D call. Germline CDR1 and CDR2: SGDLS and YYNGEE. V was cut by 0 bases and J by 9 bases, with 13 bases left in between. This CDR3 has 14 residues. In DNA form, the CDR3 reads TGTGCCAGCAGCGTAGATGTTAGCCGGGCTGAGCAGTTCTTC. Amino acids: CASSVDVSRAEQFF.